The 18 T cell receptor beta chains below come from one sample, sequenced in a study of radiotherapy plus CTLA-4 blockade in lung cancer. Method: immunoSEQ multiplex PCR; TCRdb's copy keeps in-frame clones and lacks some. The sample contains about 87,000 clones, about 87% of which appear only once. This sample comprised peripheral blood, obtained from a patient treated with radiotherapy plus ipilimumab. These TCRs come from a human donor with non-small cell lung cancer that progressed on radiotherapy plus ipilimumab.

The CDR3 loop reads CASSLRDAAYEQYF. The CDR3 coding sequence is TGCGCCAGCAGCCTCAGGGACGCCGCCTACGAGCAGTACTTC. The chain employs TRBV4-1 and TRBJ2-7; either TRBD1 or TRBD2 may supply D (5 bases each). This CDR3 is built from 14 residues. Germline loops: CDR1 MGHRA, CDR2 YSYEKL. Trimming stripped 4 bases from V and 2 bases from J, with 12 bases between.

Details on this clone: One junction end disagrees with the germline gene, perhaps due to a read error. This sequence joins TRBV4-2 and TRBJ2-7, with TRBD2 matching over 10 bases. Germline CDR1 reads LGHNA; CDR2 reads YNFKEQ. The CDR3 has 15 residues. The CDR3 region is CASSQDLTSGFEQHF. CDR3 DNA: TGTGCCAGCAGCCAAGACCTGACTAGCGGGTTTGAGCAGCACTTC.

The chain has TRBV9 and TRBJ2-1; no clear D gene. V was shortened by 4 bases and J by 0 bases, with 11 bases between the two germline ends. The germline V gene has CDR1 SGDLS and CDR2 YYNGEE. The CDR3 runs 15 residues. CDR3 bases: TGTGCCAGCAGCCCCCTTAGGAGCTCCTACAATGAGCAGTTCTTC. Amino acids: CASSPLRSSYNEQFF.

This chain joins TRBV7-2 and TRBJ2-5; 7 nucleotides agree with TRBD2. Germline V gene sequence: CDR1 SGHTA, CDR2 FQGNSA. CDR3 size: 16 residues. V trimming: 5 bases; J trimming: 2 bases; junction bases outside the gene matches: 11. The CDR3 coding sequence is TGTGCCAGCAGCGCTGGGGGGGGAGTTCATCAAGAGACCCAGTACTTC. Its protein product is CASSAGGGVHQETQYF. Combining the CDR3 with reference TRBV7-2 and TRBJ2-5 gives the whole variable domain GAGVSQSPSNKVTEKGKDVELRCDPISGHTALYWYRQSLGQGLEFLIYFQGNSAPDKSGLPSDRFSAERTGGSVSTLTIQRTQQEDSAVYLCASSAGGGVHQETQYFGPGTRLLVL.

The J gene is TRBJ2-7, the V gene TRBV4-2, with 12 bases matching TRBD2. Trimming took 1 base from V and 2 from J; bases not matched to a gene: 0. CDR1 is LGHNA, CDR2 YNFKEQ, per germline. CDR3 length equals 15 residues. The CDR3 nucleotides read TGTGCCAGCAGCCAAGGACTAGCGGGGGCCTACGAGCAGTACTTC. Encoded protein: CASSQGLAGAYEQYF.

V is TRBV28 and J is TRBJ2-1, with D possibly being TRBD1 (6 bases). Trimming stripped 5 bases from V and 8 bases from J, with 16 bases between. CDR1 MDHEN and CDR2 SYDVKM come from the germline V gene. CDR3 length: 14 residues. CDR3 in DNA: TGTGCCAGCAGTCGGTCACAGGGTTGGGATGAGCAGTTCTTC. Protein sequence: CASSRSQGWDEQFF.

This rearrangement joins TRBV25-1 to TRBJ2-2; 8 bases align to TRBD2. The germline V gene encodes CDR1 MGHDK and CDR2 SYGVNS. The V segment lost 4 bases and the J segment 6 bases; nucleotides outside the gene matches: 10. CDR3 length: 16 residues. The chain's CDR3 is CASSAAGLAGPGELFF. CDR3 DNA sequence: TGTGCCAGCAGTGCCGCAGGACTAGCAGGTCCCGGGGAGCTGTTTTTT.

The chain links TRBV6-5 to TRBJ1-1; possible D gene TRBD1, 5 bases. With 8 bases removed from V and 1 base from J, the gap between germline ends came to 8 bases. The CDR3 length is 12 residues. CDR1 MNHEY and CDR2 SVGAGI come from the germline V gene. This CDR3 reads CASGTRNTEAFF. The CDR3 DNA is TGTGCCAGCGGGACCCGGAACACTGAAGCTTTCTTT.

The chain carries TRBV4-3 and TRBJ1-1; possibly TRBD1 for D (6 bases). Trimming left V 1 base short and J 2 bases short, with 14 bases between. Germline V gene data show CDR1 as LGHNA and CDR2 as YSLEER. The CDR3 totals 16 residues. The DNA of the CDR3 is TGCGCCAGCAGCCAAGGGAGGAACAGGGTAAACACTGAAGCTTTCTTT. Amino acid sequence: CASSQGRNRVNTEAFF.

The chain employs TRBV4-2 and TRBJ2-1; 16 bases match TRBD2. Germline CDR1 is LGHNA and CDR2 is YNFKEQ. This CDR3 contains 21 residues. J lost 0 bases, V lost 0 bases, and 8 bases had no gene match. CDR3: CASSQDSAGLAGGSSYNEQFF. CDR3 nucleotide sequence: TGTGCCAGCAGCCAAGATTCGGCGGGACTAGCGGGGGGGAGCTCCTACAATGAGCAGTTCTTC.

The CDR3 reads CASSWGSLNTEAFF. Here the CDR3 DNA reads TGTGCCAGCTCCTGGGGGTCCTTGAACACTGAAGCTTTCTTT. The rearrangement joins TRBV27 to TRBJ1-1; D is perhaps TRBD1 (5 bases). The V end lost 8 bases, the J end lost 0 bases, and 13 bases lay between the germline ends. The germline gives CDR1 MNHEY, CDR2 SMNVEV (reference sequence). The CDR3 length is 14 residues.

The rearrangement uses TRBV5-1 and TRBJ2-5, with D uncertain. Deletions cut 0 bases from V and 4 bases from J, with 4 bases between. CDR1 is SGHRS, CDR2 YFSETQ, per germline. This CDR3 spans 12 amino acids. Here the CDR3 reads CASSLAGETQYF. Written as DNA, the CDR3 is TGCGCCAGCAGCTTGGCCGGAGAGACCCAGTACTTC. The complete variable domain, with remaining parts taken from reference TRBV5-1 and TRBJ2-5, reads KAGVTQTPRYLIKTRGQQVTLSCSPISGHRSVSWYQQTPGQGLQFLFEYFSETQRNKGNFPGRFSGRQFSNSRSEMNVSTLELGDSALYLCASSLAGETQYFGPGTRLLVL.

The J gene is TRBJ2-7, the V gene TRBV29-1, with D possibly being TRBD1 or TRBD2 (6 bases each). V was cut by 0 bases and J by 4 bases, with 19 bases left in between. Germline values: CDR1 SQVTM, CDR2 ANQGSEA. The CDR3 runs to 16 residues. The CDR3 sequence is CSVEEEGHRGGYEQYF. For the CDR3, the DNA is TGCAGCGTTGAAGAGGAGGGACACCGAGGGGGTTACGAGCAGTACTTC.

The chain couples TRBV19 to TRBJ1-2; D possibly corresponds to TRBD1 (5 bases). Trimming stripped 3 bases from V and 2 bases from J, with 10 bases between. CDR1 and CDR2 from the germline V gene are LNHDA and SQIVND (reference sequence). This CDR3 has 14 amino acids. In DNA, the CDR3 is TGTGCCAGTAGTATCCTGGGGGTGAACTATGGCTACACCTTC. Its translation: CASSILGVNYGYTF. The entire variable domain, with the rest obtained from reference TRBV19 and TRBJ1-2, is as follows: DGGITQSPKYLFRKEGQNVTLSCEQNLNHDAMYWYRQDPGQGLRLIYYSQIVNDFQKGDIAEGYSVSREKKESFPLTVTSAQKNPTAFYLCASSILGVNYGYTFGSGTRLTVV.

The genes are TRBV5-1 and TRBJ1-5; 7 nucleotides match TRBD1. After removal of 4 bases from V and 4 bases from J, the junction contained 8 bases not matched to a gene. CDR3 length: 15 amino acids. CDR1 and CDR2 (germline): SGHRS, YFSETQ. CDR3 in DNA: TGCGCCAGCAGCCCGTGGGGGACAGATAATCAGCCCCAGCATTTT. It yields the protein CASSPWGTDNQPQHF.

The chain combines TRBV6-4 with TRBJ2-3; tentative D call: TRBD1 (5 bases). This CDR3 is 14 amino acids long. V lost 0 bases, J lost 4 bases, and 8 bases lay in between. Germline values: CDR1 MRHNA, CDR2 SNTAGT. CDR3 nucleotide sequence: TGTGCCAGCAGTGACTCGGTAGGGGCAGATACGCAGTATTTT. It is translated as CASSDSVGADTQYF.

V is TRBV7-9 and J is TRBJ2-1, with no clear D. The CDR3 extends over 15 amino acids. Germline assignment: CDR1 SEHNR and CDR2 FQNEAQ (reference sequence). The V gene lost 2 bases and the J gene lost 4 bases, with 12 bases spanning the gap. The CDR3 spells CASSLFPAKYNEQFF. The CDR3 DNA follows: TGTGCCAGCAGCTTATTTCCGGCTAAGTACAATGAGCAGTTCTTC.

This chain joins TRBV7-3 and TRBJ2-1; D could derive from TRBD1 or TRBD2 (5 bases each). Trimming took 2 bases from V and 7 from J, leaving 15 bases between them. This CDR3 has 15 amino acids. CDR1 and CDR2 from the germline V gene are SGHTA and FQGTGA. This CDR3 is CASSLSPDWGNEQFF. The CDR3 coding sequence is TGTGCCAGCAGCTTATCGCCGGATTGGGGGAATGAGCAGTTCTTC.